This TCR beta chain is from a study of early T cells in non-severe SARS-CoV-2 infection. TCRdb used MiXCR to reprocess the 5' RACE reads, holding one entry per CDR3 protein. The data hold fewer than 80,000 distinct CDR3 sequences, with roughly a tenth observed a single time. Findings and caveats of the study: VDJdb-based annotation leaned toward anti-spike CD8 responses and missed private and CD4 specificities.

This clonotype was detected only a few times. Its antigen is currently unknown. The CDR3 runs to 18 residues. V lost 4 bases and J lost 0, with 20 bases in between. Germline V gives CDR1 SEHNR, CDR2 FQNEAQ (reference sequence). The sequence came from an adult who was a healthcare worker with PCR-confirmed SARS-CoV-2 infection or an uninfected control (not recorded which). The chain is built from TRBV7-9 and TRBJ2-3; D is ambiguous. Sample: whole blood. This chain's CDR3 is CASSSSASTLPSTDTQYF. CDR3 DNA: TGTGCCAGCAGCTCATCCGCATCGACTTTACCTAGCACAGATACGCAGTATTTT. The variable domain in full, with the rest retrieved from reference TRBV7-9 and TRBJ2-3, is DTGVSQNPRHKITKRGQNVTFRCDPISEHNRLYWYRQTLGQGPEFLTYFQNEAQLEKSRLLSDRFSAERPKGSFSTLEIQRTEQGDSAMYLCASSSSASTLPSTDTQYFGPGTRLTVL.